What follows are 32 T cell receptor beta chains derived from one specimen sequenced in a study of blood T cell repertoires in COVID-19. Sequencing was performed with immunoSEQ multiplex PCR; in TCRdb, only in-frame clones are kept and a portion is missing. This sample yields 200,000 to 250,000 clones, of which around 89% are seen a single time; about 4% belongs to the top ten. Material: PBMCs or T cells enriched from blood (not recorded which). Receptor source: a woman in her twenties or thirties who had recovered from COVID-19.

The rearrangement joins TRBV5-1 to TRBJ2-5; D perhaps matches TRBD2 (5 bases). Germline lookup yields CDR1 SGHRS and CDR2 YFSETQ. CDR3 length: 14 amino acids. V lost 4 bases, J lost 3 bases, and 13 bases lay in between. This CDR3 reads CASSLRWEKETQYF. The CDR3 DNA reads as TGCGCCAGCAGCCTGCGTTGGGAGAAAGAGACCCAGTACTTC.

The chain carries TRBV29-1 and TRBJ1-5, with D unclear. The germline V and J ends were trimmed by 7 bases and 2 bases, with 15 bases remaining between them. CDR1 and CDR2 from the germline V gene are SQVTM and ANQGSEA. The CDR3 has 14 amino acids. The CDR3 spells CSARTGGGNQPQHF. The DNA of the CDR3 is TGCAGCGCCCGTACCGGAGGAGGCAATCAGCCCCAGCATTTT.

The genes are TRBV6-5 and TRBJ1-2; D possibly corresponds to TRBD1 (6 bases). Germline assignment: CDR1 MNHEY and CDR2 SVGAGI. Trimming took 6 bases from V and 0 from J, leaving 14 bases between them. This CDR3 has 15 residues. CDR3 in DNA: TGTGCCAGCAGAAGGACAGAGCTAACTAACTATGGCTACACCTTC. Its translation: CASRRTELTNYGYTF.

The chain has TRBV28 and TRBJ1-5, with 11 bases identical to TRBD1. The J segment lost 5 bases and the V segment lost 5 bases, leaving 11 bases of the junction unmatched. CDR3 size: 17 residues. Germline values: CDR1 MDHEN, CDR2 SYDVKM. The CDR3 here is CASSPRRDRGGYQPQHF. CDR3 nucleotide sequence: TGTGCCAGCAGTCCGAGAAGGGACAGGGGGGGGTATCAGCCCCAGCATTTT.

This CDR3 reads CASSFLGALNTEAFF. CDR3 bases: TGTGCCAGCAGTTTTCTTGGGGCCCTGAACACTGAAGCTTTCTTT. The chain has TRBV28 and TRBJ1-1; D might be TRBD1 (5 bases). V was trimmed by 3 bases and J by 0 bases, leaving 11 bases between them. The CDR3 extends over 15 amino acids. Germline assignment: CDR1 MDHEN and CDR2 SYDVKM.

The chain links TRBV6-4 to TRBJ1-5; TRBD1 matches 8 bases. The CDR3 has 15 amino acids. CDR1 is MRHNA and CDR2 is SNTAGT in the germline V gene. Trimming removed 7 bases from V and 1 base from J; junction bases left unmatched: 6. This CDR3 is CASITTGASNQPQHF. The CDR3 bases are TGTGCCAGCATTACGACAGGGGCGAGCAATCAGCCCCAGCATTTT.

V and J are TRBV19 and TRBJ2-1; D is ambiguous. The V and J ends lost 3 bases and 8 bases respectively, with 11 bases between them. The CDR3 has 13 residues. Germline V gene data show CDR1 as LNHDA and CDR2 as SQIVND (reference sequence). This chain's CDR3 is CASSILGYDEQFF. CDR3 bases: TGTGCCAGTAGTATTCTCGGGTACGATGAGCAGTTCTTC.

The chain couples TRBV20-1 to TRBJ2-5; 9 nucleotides align to TRBD1. CDR1 is DFQATT, CDR2 SNEGSKA, per germline (reference sequence). This CDR3 has 15 amino acids. Losses at the gene ends were 3 bases for V and 5 bases for J; bases not matched to a gene: 10. The CDR3 here is CSASLGQGSGETQYF. The CDR3 bases are TGCAGTGCTAGTTTGGGACAGGGAAGTGGGGAGACCCAGTACTTC.

The V and J genes are TRBV19 and TRBJ2-1; a weak D match, TRBD2 (6 bases). CDR1 is LNHDA and CDR2 is SQIVND in the germline V gene (reference sequence). CDR3 length: 15 amino acids. V lost 10 bases, J lost 8 bases, and 24 bases lay in between. CDR3 sequence: CATLSGAPWGDEQFF. In DNA, the CDR3 is TGTGCCACCCTTAGCGGAGCCCCTTGGGGCGATGAGCAGTTCTTC.

To note about this clone: A read error may account for a junction end that differs from germline. J is TRBJ1-2 and V is TRBV5-1; 8 bases align to TRBD1. Germline-derived CDR1 and CDR2 are SGHRS and YFSETQ. The CDR3 is 12 amino acids. Here the CDR3 DNA reads TGCGCCAGCAGCTCAAACGGGGACAGGACGGACTTC. The encoded protein is CASSSNGDRTDF.

The chain recombines TRBV6-2 or TRBV6-3 with TRBJ1-2; 7 nucleotides align to TRBD1. The J segment lost 2 bases and the V segment lost 4 bases, leaving 1 base of the junction unmatched. This CDR3 region has 13 residues. CDR1 is MNHEY and CDR2 is SVGEGT in the germline V gene. The CDR3 sequence: CASSLDRNYGYTF. The DNA for the CDR3 is TGTGCCAGCAGTTTGGACAGGAACTATGGCTACACCTTC.

This clone was seen only a few times. This chain joins TRBV10-3 and TRBJ1-4; unclear D gene. The V end lost 4 bases, the J end lost 5 bases, and 8 bases lay between the germline ends. This CDR3 region has 13 residues. Looked up from germline, CDR1 is ENHRY and CDR2 is SYGVKD. The CDR3 reads CAISGNANEKLFF. The CDR3, as DNA: TGTGCCATCAGTGGTAACGCGAATGAAAAACTGTTTTTT.

The chain carries TRBV7-3 and TRBJ2-7, with D maybe TRBD1 (5 bases). The CDR3 length is 13 residues. Germline CDR1 and CDR2: SGHTA and FQGTGA. V was clipped by 3 bases and J by 0 bases, with 6 bases between them. CDR3 coding DNA: TGTGCCAGCAGCTTCGACAGCTCCTACGAGCAGTACTTC. This encodes CASSFDSSYEQYF.

CDR3: CASSLAVRVDGGYTF. DNA of the CDR3: TGTGCCAGCAGCTTAGCGGTGAGGGTAGACGGTGGCTACACCTTC. J is TRBJ1-2 and V is TRBV7-9, with unresolved D. The CDR3 spans 15 residues. The germline V gene has CDR1 SEHNR and CDR2 FQNEAQ (reference sequence). Trimming stripped 0 bases from V and 7 bases from J, with 15 bases between. Full variable domain (remainder filled in from reference TRBV7-9 and TRBJ1-2): DTGVSQNPRHKITKRGQNVTFRCDPISEHNRLYWYRQTLGQGPEFLTYFQNEAQLEKSRLLSDRFSAERPKGSFSTLEIQRTEQGDSAMYLCASSLAVRVDGGYTFGSGTRLTVV.

This sequence joins TRBV18 and TRBJ1-5, with 7 bases aligning to TRBD1. This CDR3 has 18 residues. V lost 1 base to trimming and J lost 3 bases; unmatched junction nucleotides: 12. CDR1 is KGHSH, CDR2 LQKENI, per germline. CDR3 loop: CASSPLGTDFYDNQPQHF. CDR3 nucleotide sequence: TGTGCCAGCTCACCACTCGGGACAGACTTTTATGACAATCAGCCCCAGCATTTT. Full variable domain (missing parts from reference TRBV18 and TRBJ1-5): NAGVMQNPRHLVRRRGQEARLRCSPMKGHSHVYWYRQLPEEGLKFMVYLQKENIIDESGMPKERFSAEFPKEGPSILRIQQVVRGDSAAYFCASSPLGTDFYDNQPQHFGDGTRLSIL.

This clone is a singleton in its sample. The rearrangement uses TRBV7-9 and TRBJ2-3; no definite D call. The CDR3 runs to 14 residues. Germline V gene sequence: CDR1 SEHNR, CDR2 FQNEAQ (reference sequence). V was pared by 1 base and J by 4 bases, with 9 bases between. CDR3 nucleotides: TGTGCCAGCAGCTTAGACTATTTAGCAGATACGCAGTATTTT. Translation: CASSLDYLADTQYF.

V and J are TRBV6-2 or TRBV6-3 and TRBJ1-4, with 10 nucleotides matching TRBD1. Germline-derived CDR1 and CDR2 are MNHEY and SVGEGT. The V segment lost 5 bases and the J segment 7 bases; nucleotides outside the gene matches: 10. This CDR3 contains 16 residues. CDR3 region: CASSTFRQGASEKLFF. Here the CDR3 DNA reads TGTGCCAGCAGTACTTTCAGACAGGGGGCGAGTGAAAAACTGTTTTTT.

This clone was found once. The V call is TRBV11-2, the J call TRBJ1-6, with D perhaps TRBD1 (6 bases). The germline gives CDR1 SGHAT, CDR2 FQNNGV. The CDR3 covers 14 residues. V shed 5 bases and J shed 5 bases, with 10 bases lying between them. The chain's CDR3 is CASSVNRDNSPLHF. CDR3 DNA sequence: TGTGCCAGCAGCGTTAACAGGGATAATTCACCCCTCCACTTT.

The V and J genes are TRBV24-1 and TRBJ1-1, with a possible D match to TRBD1 (5 bases). Germline CDR1 is KGHDR and CDR2 is SFDVKD. V was trimmed by 3 bases and J by 6 bases, leaving 10 bases between them. CDR3 length: 13 residues. As DNA, the CDR3 is TGTGCCACCAGTGATGGGGGAGGGGCTGAAGCTTTCTTT. It specifies CATSDGGGAEAFF.

The CDR3 nucleotides read TGTGCCAGCAGCCTTCAATGGACTAGCGGGGAGCAGTTCTTC. Its protein is CASSLQWTSGEQFF. The chain couples TRBV7-2 to TRBJ2-1; 11 bases line up with TRBD2. The V gene's germline CDR1 is SGHTA and CDR2 FQGNSA. Germline trimming cut 5 bases from V and 10 bases from J; bases unmatched to any gene: 7. This CDR3 contains 14 residues.

V is TRBV6-2 or TRBV6-3 and J is TRBJ1-2, with D maybe TRBD1 (6 bases). The germline V gene encodes CDR1 MNHEY and CDR2 SVGEGT. Trimming cost V 2 bases and J 3 bases, with 7 bases left between them. The CDR3 sequence is 13 residues long. The CDR3 DNA reads TGTGCCAGCAGTTACGACAGGTACTATGGCTACACCTTC. Translated, it gives CASSYDRYYGYTF.

V gene TRBV4-3 combines with J gene TRBJ1-2; D might be TRBD1 (5 bases). This CDR3 contains 15 residues. Looked up from germline, CDR1 is LGHNA and CDR2 is YSLEER. With 0 bases removed from V and 4 bases from J, the gap between germline ends came to 12 bases. CDR3: CASSQDQGVSYGYTF. In nucleotides, the CDR3 is TGCGCCAGCAGCCAAGATCAAGGGGTGAGCTATGGCTACACCTTC.

This chain joins TRBV4-3 and TRBJ1-5, with D maybe TRBD1 (5 bases). Per germline, CDR1 LGHNA and CDR2 YSLEER. With 1 base removed from V and 9 bases from J, the gap between germline ends came to 16 bases. The CDR3 consists of 15 residues. CDR3 residues: CASSQGITGYPPQHF. The CDR3 DNA reads TGCGCCAGCAGCCAAGGAATTACAGGTTATCCGCCCCAGCATTTT.

The V call is TRBV27, the J call TRBJ1-2; D possibly corresponds to TRBD1 (6 bases). The CDR3 has 15 amino acids. The ends were cut back, 6 bases at V and 6 bases at J, with 20 bases in the middle. Germline lookup yields CDR1 MNHEY and CDR2 SMNVEV (reference sequence). The DNA for the CDR3 is TGTGCCAGCAGATCATACAGGGATCCTCCGGATGGCTACACCTTC. Protein: CASRSYRDPPDGYTF.

V usage is TRBV27 and J usage is TRBJ1-1, with TRBD1 matching 8 bases. The CDR3 is 14 residues long. The V gene end was trimmed by 6 bases and the J gene end by 1 base; junction bases not matched to a gene: 4. Germline V gene sequence: CDR1 MNHEY, CDR2 SMNVEV (reference sequence). The DNA for the CDR3 is TGTGCCAGCAGCCTCGGACAGGGGAACACTGAAGCTTTCTTT. This sequence encodes CASSLGQGNTEAFF.

The chain recombines TRBV30 with TRBJ1-2, with no clear D. Per germline, CDR1 GTSNPN and CDR2 SVGIG (reference sequence). V lost 2 bases and J lost 4, with 11 bases in between. CDR3 length: 13 residues. The CDR3 sequence: CAWSSGQFYGYTF. CDR3 DNA sequence: TGTGCCTGGAGTAGTGGGCAGTTCTATGGCTACACCTTC.

This clone occurred a few times. This rearrangement joins TRBV7-2 to TRBJ2-2, with TRBD2 as a possible D gene (5 bases). Trimming took off 6 bases at V and 7 bases at J, with 15 bases between the two ends. Germline V CDR1 and CDR2: SGHTA, FQGNSA. The CDR3 has 14 residues. CDR3 region: CASSPRGESGELFF. The CDR3 nucleotides are TGTGCCAGCAGTCCCCGGGGTGAGAGCGGGGAGCTGTTTTTT.

This clone was detected only a few times. Here the CDR3 reads CASSREGLAEEEQFF. CDR3 sequence (DNA): TGCGCCAGCAGCCGTGAGGGACTAGCGGAAGAAGAGCAGTTCTTC. This sequence joins TRBV4-3 and TRBJ2-1; the match to TRBD2 covers 11 bases. Germline CDR1 LGHNA, CDR2 YSLEER. Trimming cost V 4 bases and J 10 bases; bases outside gene matches: 9. The CDR3 consists of 15 residues.

The chain is built from TRBV9 and TRBJ2-1; the match to TRBD1 covers 7 bases. The CDR3 consists of 13 residues. Germline V CDR1 and CDR2: SGDLS, YYNGEE. V shed 2 bases and J 8 bases; nucleotides not matched to a gene: 4. CDR3 protein: CASSVDRAHEQFF. The CDR3 coding sequence is TGTGCCAGCAGCGTCGACAGGGCCCATGAGCAGTTCTTC.

The chain joins TRBV19 to TRBJ1-2; 8 bases agree with TRBD1. J was trimmed by 4 bases and V by 4 bases; bases with no gene match: 5. Germline assignment: CDR1 LNHDA and CDR2 SQIVND (reference sequence). CDR3 size: 14 residues. DNA for the CDR3: TGTGCCAGTAGTAGAGGACAGGGTCGCTATGGCTACACCTTC. Translation gives CASSRGQGRYGYTF.

The CDR3 region is CASSQDSGQAYYTF. The CDR3, as DNA: TGTGCCAGCAGCCAAGATTCGGGACAGGCCTACTACACCTTC. The chain uses TRBV3-1 (or the pseudogene TRBV3-2) and TRBJ1-2; 8 positions agree with TRBD1. The germline CDR1 and CDR2 sequences are LGHDT and YNNKEL (reference sequence). Losses at the gene ends were 0 bases for V and 10 bases for J; bases not matched to a gene: 7. This CDR3 is built from 14 residues.

The chain links TRBV5-6 to TRBJ1-2, with 7 bases that match TRBD1. The CDR3 totals 15 residues. The ends lost 6 bases at V and 1 base at J; junction bases unmatched: 9. CDR1 is SGHDT, CDR2 YYEEEE, per germline. The CDR3 is CASKTGRSLNYGYTF. DNA of the CDR3: TGTGCCAGCAAGACAGGGAGAAGCCTTAACTATGGCTACACCTTC.